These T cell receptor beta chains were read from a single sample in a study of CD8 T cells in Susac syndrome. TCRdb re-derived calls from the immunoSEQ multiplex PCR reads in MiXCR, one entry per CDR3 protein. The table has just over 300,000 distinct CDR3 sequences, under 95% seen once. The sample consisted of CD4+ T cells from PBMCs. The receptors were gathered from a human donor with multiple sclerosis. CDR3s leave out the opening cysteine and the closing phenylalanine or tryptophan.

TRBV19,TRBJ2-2,ASSGATGNTGELF
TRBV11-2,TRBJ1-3,ASKWQNSGNTIY
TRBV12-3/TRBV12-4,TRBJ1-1,ASSFQINTEAF
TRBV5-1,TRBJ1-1,ASSLVAGMYSTEAF
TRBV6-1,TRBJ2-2,ASIPGTGANTGELF
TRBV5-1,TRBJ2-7,ASSLALRSRGSFYEQY
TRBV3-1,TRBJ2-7,ASSPTGRYTVEQY
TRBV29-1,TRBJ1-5,SVAEGTSGNQPQH
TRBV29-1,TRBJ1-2,SVEAVRYYGYT
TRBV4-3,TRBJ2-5,ASSQMVGSFLETQY
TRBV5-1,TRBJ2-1,ASSVDGGVRGEQF
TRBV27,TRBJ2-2,ASSSALGQGGNTGELF
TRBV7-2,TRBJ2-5,ASSSQGTLETQY
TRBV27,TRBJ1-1,ASSLGPPGTEAF
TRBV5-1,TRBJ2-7,ASSGGQGRYYEQY
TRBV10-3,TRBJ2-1,AIAGGPSGYNEQF
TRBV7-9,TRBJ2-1,ASSLAGNNEQF
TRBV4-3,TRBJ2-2,ASSQESGYGELF
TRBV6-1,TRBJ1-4,ASSEVVPRGSLF
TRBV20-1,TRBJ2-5,SANTPQGVKTQY
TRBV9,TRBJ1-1,ASSSFGGRNTEAF
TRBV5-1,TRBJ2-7,ASSLRDSPLYEQY
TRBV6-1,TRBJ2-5,ASSLYYPGGESPLQETQY
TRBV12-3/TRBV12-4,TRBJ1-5,ASSWGTLNQPQH
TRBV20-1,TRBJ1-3,SASTGVNTIY
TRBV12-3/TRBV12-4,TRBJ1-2,ASSTTGAGGGYT
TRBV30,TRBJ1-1,AWSPGWDRGNTEAF
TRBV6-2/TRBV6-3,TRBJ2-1,ASRRGLASPYEQF
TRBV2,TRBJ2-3,ASTRGASGSPAQY
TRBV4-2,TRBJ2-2,ASSPRTVTGELF
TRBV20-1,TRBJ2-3,SAHPPRGTDTQY
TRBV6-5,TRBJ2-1,ASSYSIRANNEQF
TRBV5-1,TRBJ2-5,ASSEGTVLQETQY
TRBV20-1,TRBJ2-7,SARGLGSHLLYEQY
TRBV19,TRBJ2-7,ASSISSLPGLAGVRAEQY
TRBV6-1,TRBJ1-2,ASSANSNYGYT
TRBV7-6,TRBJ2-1,ASSPRGLAGYNEQF
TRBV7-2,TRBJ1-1,ASSPRIAQAEAF
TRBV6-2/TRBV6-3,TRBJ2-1,ASSMDRRHNEQF
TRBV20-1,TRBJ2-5,SAVLGDVEY
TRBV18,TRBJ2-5,ASSPPGLAGGVETQY
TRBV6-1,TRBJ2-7,ASSEGGTY
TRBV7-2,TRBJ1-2,ASSLAPSPSGGYT
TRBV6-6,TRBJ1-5,ASRSQGDQPQH
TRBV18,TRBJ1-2,ASSPPGTSVYGYT
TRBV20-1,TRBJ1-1,SAKRTGIAEAF
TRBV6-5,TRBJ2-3,ASSYGERGGLTDTQY
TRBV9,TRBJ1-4,ASSVVSGAQEKLF
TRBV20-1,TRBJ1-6,SASTTAYNSPLH
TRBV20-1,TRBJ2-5,SADKETQY
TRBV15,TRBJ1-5,ATSRDVRTYQPQH
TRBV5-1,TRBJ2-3,ASSFGGGRDTQY
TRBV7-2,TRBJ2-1,ASSLELAQQF
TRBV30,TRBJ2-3,AWSGASTDTQY
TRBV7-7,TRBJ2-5,ASSLGPTFQETQY